This TCR beta chain comes out of a study of T cell clones after liver transplantation. Study in general: Post-transplant blood was tracked for graft-donor-reactive T cell clones identified in a pre-transplant mixed lymphocyte reaction. Apart from a few HCV-positive recipients, transplants were for non-autoimmune, non-viral reasons. Study results and caveats: In most of the 8 subjects, circulating graft-donor-reactive CD4 TCRbeta sequences fell significantly after transplant.

The V gene lost 7 bases and the J gene lost 8 bases, with 12 bases spanning the gap. CDR1 is SGHNT, CDR2 YYREEE, per germline (reference sequence). CDR3 size: 11 residues. This clone was observed a handful of times. The antigen is unknown. Sequencing used immunoSEQ multiplex PCR; TCRdb keeps in-frame clones, though not all of them. The repertoire holds 98,000 or so clones, with approximately 85% as singletons. This TCR came from a human donor who received a liver transplant. Source: CD4+ T cells from blood, taken before liver transplant. The chain employs TRBV5-4 and TRBJ1-2; D ambiguous. In DNA form, the CDR3 reads TGTGCCAGCGCCACCCCGAGGGGCTACACCTTC. This gives the protein CASATPRGYTF.